This TCR beta chain was sequenced during a study of PD-1 blockade in mismatch repair-deficient tumors. Study-wide context: Patients had around 11 mismatch repair-deficient cancer types, all previously treated and progressing.

On this clone itself: Its antigen is as yet unknown.

TCR sequencing covered a few patients who responded to pembrolizumab. Only in-frame clones appear in the TCRdb table, and some are missing; sequencing was by immunoSEQ multiplex PCR. The sample has under 50,000 clones, approximately 80% seen once. Points from the study as a whole: Tumor-resident clones, often absent from pretreatment blood, expanded after pembrolizumab and then contracted.

The sequencing used PBMCs, collected before pembrolizumab treatment. The sequence came from an adult with mismatch repair-deficient cancer.

The CDR3 DNA sequence: TGTGCCAGCAGCGAATGGGGCGCAGATACGCAGTATTTT. This translates into CASSEWGADTQYF. V and J are TRBV11-1 and TRBJ2-3; perhaps TRBD1 as D (5 bases). The CDR3 is 13 amino acids. The V gene lost 5 bases and the J gene lost 4 bases, with 10 bases spanning the gap. Germline CDR1 reads SGHAT; CDR2 reads FQDESV (reference sequence). The whole variable domain, remainder taken from reference TRBV11-1 and TRBJ2-3, is EAEVAQSPRYKITEKSQAVAFWCDPISGHATLYWYRQILGQGPELLVQFQDESVVDDSQLPKDRFSAERLKGVDSTLKIQPAELGDSAMYLCASSEWGADTQYFGPGTRLTVL.